Detailed here is one T cell receptor beta chain. The specificity of this receptor is unknown. No much larger clone exists at a distance of one base, and base qualities are not known. These data are taken from a study of blood T cell repertoires in COVID-19 (dated by TCRdb to the early 2020s). General notes on the study: Collaborator samples came from the United States, Italy and Spain and covered acute and convalescent phases of COVID-19. Subjects who had been exposed to COVID-19, were actively infected with it, or had recovered from it provided the deeply sampled blood TCRbeta repertoires that made up the dataset. The samples were drawn from two sources: the first 160 participants of the ongoing ImmuneRACE study, and over 950 subjects contributed by 6 global collaborators. The repertoires were released in a freely available public database intended as a resource for research on the immune response to SARS-CoV-2. The sample metadata nearly always contained a de-identified subject ID, COVID-19 status, age in years and sex. The prospective study material was composed of cDNA or gDNA derived from T cells, B-cell-depleted T cells, or PBMCs. Where HLA class I and class II types were available, the types were taken from metadata supplied by the sample provider, not from assay-based typing. Paper-wide results and their limitations: How much clinical and demographic metadata was included differed by source and by participant, and the metadata was provided uncurated.

Per the germline V gene (reference sequence), MNHEY is the CDR1 and SMNVEV is the CDR2. V sheds 0 bases and J sheds 4 bases, leaving 16 bases between their ends. The CDR3 holds 16 amino acids from the cysteine to the phenylalanine. Only CDR3 DNA is held: 48 bases, read in frame from base 1. TCRbeta CDR3 regions were amplified from genomic DNA by means of the immunoSEQ Assay, a bias-controlled multiplex PCR. The authors' analysis ran thus. The number of nucleated cells in each sample was estimated by amplification of reference gene primers within the assay. To quantify the absolute abundance of each unique TCRbeta CDR3 rearrangement, sequence reads were collapsed and filtered. For each sample, productive Simpson clonality was calculated by taking the square root of Simpson's diversity index across productive rearrangements. Sourced from immuneACCESS, this table was stored by TCRdb with only in-frame sequences that have V and J called. A share of the clones is absent; for the studies checked, an unresolved V gene accounts for under half, and the remainder has no known explanation. V and J calls plus clone size are reproduced from that table; the DNA served to infer D and trimming. In this sample the table shows around 140,000 clones, 84% of which occur a single time. The ten largest clones add up to roughly 15% of the sample.

Collaborating institutions collected whole blood in K2EDTA tubes following their own protocols. For TCRbeta analysis, collaborators shipped samples in one of three forms: frozen whole blood, isolated PBMCs, or DNA extracted from either of those sample types. The sample consisted of peripheral blood. The TCR originated in a woman of 80 years or more with acute or convalescent COVID-19. Recombination linked TRBV27 to TRBJ2-7, and TRBD1 may be the D gene, going by 6 matching bases. The nucleotides are TGTGCCAGCAGTTTATCCCCGGGACAAGGACTGTACGAGCAGTACTTC. Its protein reads: CASSLSPGQGLYEQYF.